This TCR beta chain came from a study of T-cell reconstitution after alpha-beta-depleted transplantation in children. The CDR3 length is 15 residues. Germline values: CDR1 SQVTM, CDR2 ANQGSEA. The germline V and J ends were trimmed by 6 bases and 2 bases, with 20 bases remaining between them. This clonotype has ten or more counts. Unique molecular identifiers were used to barcode this TCRbeta library. TCRdb called the PCR reads again in MiXCR, with one record for every CDR3 protein. The sample holds 190,000 or so distinct CDR3 sequences, approximately 6.8% seen once. The V call is TRBV29-1, the J call TRBJ2-7, with a weak D call TRBD2 (7 bases). This receptor was taken from a human donor who donated a stem cell graft to a child with Wiskott-Aldrich syndrome. This material consisted of PBMCs from the stem cell graft donor, taken from the stem cell graft. In nucleotides, the CDR3 is TGCAGCGTGGGGGGGGGCCTGAGAGGGACCTACGAGCAGTACTTC. Its translation: CSVGGGLRGTYEQYF.